This is a list of T cell receptor beta chains from one sample in a study of OX40 agonist ivuxolimab in advanced cancers. The assay was immunoSEQ multiplex PCR, and TCRdb's table has in-frame clones only and misses some. This table has tens of thousands of clones, nearly 90% appearing once. Material: CD4+ or CD8+ T cells sorted from blood, obtained in a trial of the OX40 agonist ivuxolimab. The source is an adult with an advanced solid tumor such as melanoma, head and neck, liver or kidney cancer. Both conserved end residues are part of each CDR3. Size values are once, few and many counts, or a class for expanded clones, and some rows have none.

j_call,clone_size,v_call,cdr3_aa
TRBJ1-4,once,TRBV7-2,CASSLVRGDEKLFF
TRBJ2-5,NA,TRBV4-3,CASSQYHRGLQETQYF
TRBJ2-1,NA,TRBV11-3,CASSLGLANNEQFF
TRBJ2-3,NA,TRBV7-6,CASSWTGETDTQYF
TRBJ2-3,NA,TRBV9,CASSVESTTDTQYF
TRBJ2-5,NA,TRBV7-2,CASSLERETQETQYF
TRBJ2-2,NA,TRBV9,CASSARTNTGELFF
TRBJ1-2,once,TRBV7-2,CASSPDGYYGYTF
TRBJ1-2,NA,TRBV4-3,CASSQDDQVYGYTF
TRBJ2-7,few,TRBV7-2,CASSKTGLEQYF
TRBJ2-4,NA,TRBV5-1,CASSLGGTGNIQYF
TRBJ2-1,NA,TRBV4-1,CASSQAADRYNEQFF
TRBJ1-6,NA,TRBV5-1,CASSSDRGNSPLHF
TRBJ1-3,NA,TRBV25-1,CASRPGPRGNTIYF
TRBJ2-6,NA,TRBV27,CASSFRQESGANVLTF
TRBJ2-7,NA,TRBV4-2,CASSQERDPGYEQYF
TRBJ2-6,NA,TRBV14,CASSQAASGANVLTF
TRBJ2-1,NA,TRBV5-1,CASTRTGNNEQFF
TRBJ2-2,NA,TRBV7-9,CASSLAVGVGITGELFF
TRBJ2-1,NA,TRBV28,CASSYPAGLSNEQFF
TRBJ1-5,NA,TRBV5-1,CASSLDSNQPQHF
TRBJ1-6,NA,TRBV13,CASSFPNSPLHF
TRBJ1-5,NA,TRBV6-6,CAGGGFQTNQPQHF
TRBJ2-3,NA,TRBV7-9,CASSLEFIGLAGVTDTQYF
TRBJ2-1,NA,TRBV25-1,CASSLLGPNEQFF
TRBJ2-7,NA,TRBV2,CASSRLAGYYEQYF
TRBJ2-7,NA,TRBV29-1,CSVGELDYEQYF
TRBJ1-1,NA,TRBV7-3,CASSPDPRAGLEAFF
TRBJ1-5,NA,TRBV7-2,CASSSRQGIDSNQPQHF
TRBJ1-1,NA,TRBV28,CASRNHRGSMNTEAFF
TRBJ2-7,NA,TRBV9,CASSVGISYEQYF
TRBJ2-1,NA,TRBV27,CASSLERASYNEQFF
TRBJ2-2,NA,TRBV12-5,CASGLVLGLAGGSGELFF
TRBJ2-7,NA,TRBV5-4,CASSPNRPYEQYF
TRBJ2-2,NA,TRBV27,CASSLSGTYSGELFF
TRBJ1-4,NA,TRBV25-1,CASSGTGGDEKLFF
TRBJ1-2,NA,TRBV6-5,CASSYSVGALGYTF
TRBJ2-7,NA,TRBV7-2,CASSFSGTGSYEQYF
TRBJ2-7,NA,TRBV6-6,CASSYEGTSYEQYF
TRBJ1-2,NA,TRBV7-2,CASSRPDRYGYTF
TRBJ2-7,NA,TRBV5-8,CASRSRHEQYF
TRBJ2-1,NA,TRBV4-3,CASSQVSVLWGQGGSSYNEQFF
TRBJ2-2,NA,TRBV2,CASSDLLAVVAGELFF
TRBJ1-1,NA,TRBV6-6,CASSYQGARSTEAFF
TRBJ2-7,NA,TRBV19,CASSMIGASYEQYF
TRBJ1-1,NA,TRBV7-8,CASSSEGRNTEAFF
TRBJ1-5,NA,TRBV19,CASNPTGAGGIYQPQHF
TRBJ2-3,NA,TRBV7-2,CASLLGLTDTQYF
TRBJ2-1,NA,TRBV6-1,CASSEAGSPNEQFF
TRBJ1-1,NA,TRBV25-1,CASSDINTEAFF
TRBJ2-1,NA,TRBV28,CASSLQTSGYNEQFF
TRBJ2-5,NA,TRBV5-1,CASSFPDSRGETQYF
TRBJ2-6,NA,TRBV7-8,CASSFKGANVLTF
TRBJ1-1,NA,TRBV7-3,CASSSIGGNTEAFF
TRBJ2-7,NA,TRBV7-8,CASSRTFYEQYF
TRBJ1-1,NA,TRBV30,CAWSLQALLNTEAFF
TRBJ2-1,NA,TRBV9,CASSVRFNEQFF
TRBJ2-3,NA,TRBV7-9,CASSSGVYSGDTQYF
TRBJ2-7,NA,TRBV7-3,CASSLNSVSYEQYF
TRBJ2-1,NA,TRBV7-3,CASSAVAGTYNEQFF